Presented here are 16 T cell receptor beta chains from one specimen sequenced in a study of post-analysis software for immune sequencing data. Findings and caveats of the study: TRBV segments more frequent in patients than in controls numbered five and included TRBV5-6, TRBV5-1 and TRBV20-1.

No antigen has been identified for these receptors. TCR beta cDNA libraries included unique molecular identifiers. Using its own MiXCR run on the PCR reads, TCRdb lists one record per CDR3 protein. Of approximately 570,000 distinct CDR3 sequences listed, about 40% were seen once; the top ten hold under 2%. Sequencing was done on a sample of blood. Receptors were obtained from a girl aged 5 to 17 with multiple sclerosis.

The CDR3 bases are TGTGCCAGCAGCTTGTTGGGGACTAATGAAAAACTGTTTTTT. Translated, it gives CASSLLGTNEKLFF. The chain joins TRBV5-6 to TRBJ1-4; D call uncertain. Trimming took 1 base from V and 2 from J, leaving 6 bases between them. The germline gives CDR1 SGHDT, CDR2 YYEEEE. The CDR3 has 14 residues.

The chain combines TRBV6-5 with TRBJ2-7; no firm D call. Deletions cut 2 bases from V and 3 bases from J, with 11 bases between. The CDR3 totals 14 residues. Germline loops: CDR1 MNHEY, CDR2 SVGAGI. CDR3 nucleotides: TGTGCCAGCAGTTACAATAGGCCAGACTACGAGCAGTACTTC. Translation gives CASSYNRPDYEQYF.

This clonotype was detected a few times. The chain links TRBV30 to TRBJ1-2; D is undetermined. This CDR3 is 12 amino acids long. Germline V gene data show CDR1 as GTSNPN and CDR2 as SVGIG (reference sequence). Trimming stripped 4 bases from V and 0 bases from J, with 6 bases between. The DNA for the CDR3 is TGTGCCTGGACAGGTCCTAACTATGGCTACACCTTC. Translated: CAWTGPNYGYTF.

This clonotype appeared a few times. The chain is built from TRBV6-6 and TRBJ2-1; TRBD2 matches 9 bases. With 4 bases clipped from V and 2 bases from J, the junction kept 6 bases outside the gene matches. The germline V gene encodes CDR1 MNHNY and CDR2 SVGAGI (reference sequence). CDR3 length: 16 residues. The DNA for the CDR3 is TGTGCCAGCAGTTTCCTTGGCGGGAGGGCCTACAATGAGCAGTTCTTC. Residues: CASSFLGGRAYNEQFF.

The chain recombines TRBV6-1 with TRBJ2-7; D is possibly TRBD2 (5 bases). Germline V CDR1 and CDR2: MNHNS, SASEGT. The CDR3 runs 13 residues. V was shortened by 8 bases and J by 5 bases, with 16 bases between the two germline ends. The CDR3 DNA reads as TGTGCCAGCTTAGACGGGCTCGGGGACGAGCAGTACTTC. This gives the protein CASLDGLGDEQYF.

This chain's CDR3 is CASSGPSGMEQFF. The CDR3 DNA reads TGTGCCAGCAGTGGCCCTTCGGGTATGGAGCAGTTCTTC. The chain recombines TRBV6-6 with TRBJ2-1; D gene ambiguous. This CDR3 spans 13 amino acids. The V end was cut by 5 bases, the J end by 10 bases, with 15 bases between. Germline V gene data show CDR1 as MNHNY and CDR2 as SVGAGI (reference sequence).

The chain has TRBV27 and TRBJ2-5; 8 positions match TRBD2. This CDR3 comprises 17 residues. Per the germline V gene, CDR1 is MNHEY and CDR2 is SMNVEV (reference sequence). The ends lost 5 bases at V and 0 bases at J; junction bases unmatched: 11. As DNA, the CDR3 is TGTGCCAGCAGTCCCCCTCCGGCGGGGGGAAACCAAGAGACCCAGTACTTC. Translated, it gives CASSPPPAGGNQETQYF.

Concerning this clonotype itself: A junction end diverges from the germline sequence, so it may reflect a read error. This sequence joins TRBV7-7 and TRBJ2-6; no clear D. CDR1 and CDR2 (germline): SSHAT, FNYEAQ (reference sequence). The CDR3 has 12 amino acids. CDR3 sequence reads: CALGSGANVLTF. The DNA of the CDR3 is TGCGCCCTAGGCTCTGGGGCCAACGTCCTGACTTTC.

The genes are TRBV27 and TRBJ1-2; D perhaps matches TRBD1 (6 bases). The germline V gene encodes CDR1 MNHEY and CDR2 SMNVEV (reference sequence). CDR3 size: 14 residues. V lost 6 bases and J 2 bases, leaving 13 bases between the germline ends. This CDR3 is CASRRDIRNYGYTF. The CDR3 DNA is TGTGCCAGCAGAAGGGACATCAGGAACTATGGCTACACCTTC.

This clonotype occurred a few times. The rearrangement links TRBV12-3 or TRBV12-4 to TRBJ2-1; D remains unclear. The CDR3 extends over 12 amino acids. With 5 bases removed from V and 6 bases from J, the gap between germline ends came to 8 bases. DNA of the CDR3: TGTGCCAGCAGTCCATTGAGCAATGAGCAGTTCTTC. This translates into CASSPLSNEQFF.

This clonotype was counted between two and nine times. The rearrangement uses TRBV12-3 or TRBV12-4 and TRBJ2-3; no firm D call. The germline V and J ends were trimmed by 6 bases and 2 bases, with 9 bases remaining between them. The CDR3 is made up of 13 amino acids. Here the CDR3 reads CASSRALTDTQYF. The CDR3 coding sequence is TGTGCCAGCAGCCGGGCTCTCACAGATACGCAGTATTTT.

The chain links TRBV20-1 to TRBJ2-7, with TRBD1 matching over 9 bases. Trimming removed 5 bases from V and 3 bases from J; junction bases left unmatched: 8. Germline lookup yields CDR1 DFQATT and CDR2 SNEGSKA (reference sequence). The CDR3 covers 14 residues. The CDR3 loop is CSALTGTGIYEQYF. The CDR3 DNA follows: TGCAGTGCTCTGACCGGGACAGGGATCTACGAGCAGTACTTC.

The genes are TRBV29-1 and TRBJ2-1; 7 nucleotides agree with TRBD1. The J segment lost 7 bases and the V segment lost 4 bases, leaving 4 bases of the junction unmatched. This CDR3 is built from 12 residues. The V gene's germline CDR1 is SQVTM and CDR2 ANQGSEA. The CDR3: CSVGVTGNEQFF. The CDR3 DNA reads TGCAGCGTTGGGGTGACAGGGAATGAGCAGTTCTTC.

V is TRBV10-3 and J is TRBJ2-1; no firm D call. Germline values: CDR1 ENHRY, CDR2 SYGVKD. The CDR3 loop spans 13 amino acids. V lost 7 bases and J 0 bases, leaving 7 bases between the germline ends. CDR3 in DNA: TGTGCCATCATGAGTGGCTCCTACAATGAGCAGTTCTTC. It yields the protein CAIMSGSYNEQFF.

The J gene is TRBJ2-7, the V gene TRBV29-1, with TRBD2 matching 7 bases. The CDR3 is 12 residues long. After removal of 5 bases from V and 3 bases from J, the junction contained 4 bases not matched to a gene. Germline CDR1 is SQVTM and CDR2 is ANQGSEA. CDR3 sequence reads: CSVSGEGYEQYF. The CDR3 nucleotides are TGCAGCGTTTCCGGGGAGGGCTACGAGCAGTACTTC.

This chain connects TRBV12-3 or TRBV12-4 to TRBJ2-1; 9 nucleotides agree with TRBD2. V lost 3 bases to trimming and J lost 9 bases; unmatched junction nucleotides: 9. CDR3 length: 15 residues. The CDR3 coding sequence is TGTGCCAGCAGTTTGTTGGCTAGCGGGACGGCTGAGCAGTTCTTC. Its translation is CASSLLASGTAEQFF.